This record concerns one TCR beta chain sequence. This clonotype was picked up many times. The antigen it recognizes is unknown. Per-base quality was not reported, and no clone a single base away is much larger than it. The protocol used for the library was 5' RACE. This sample was sequenced with a NextSeq 500. Unique molecular identifiers were attached to individual cDNA molecules in the TCR library protocol so that sequencing error and PCR bias could be corrected. Both TCR alpha and beta chains were sequenced, and tight co-correlation was observed between alpha and beta sequence abundances in each sample. On the study's bioinformatics: V gene, J gene and CDR3 annotation of TCR sequences was performed with Decombinator V4. Expanded TCRs were defined as changing significantly between any two time points under a Poisson model with p below 0.0001. TCR abundances were normalised to the total number of TCRs sequenced per sample and expressed as counts per million. MAIT TCRs were defined by TRAV1-2 paired with TRAJ12, TRAJ20 or TRAJ33, and iNKT TCRs by TRAV10 paired with TRAJ18. VDJdb, accessed 1 November 2021, was searched for CMV, EBV and SARS-CoV-2 annotated TCRs, excluding TCRs annotated for multiple antigens. Clones were called with MiXCR by TCRdb after fastp trimmed the public reads at Q25, and only in-frame beta chains were retained. CDR3 protein duplicates are merged, each entry listing the most common genes and DNA. The V and J calls were determined by TCRdb, not by the authors. Here the sample has tens of thousands of distinct CDR3 sequences; roughly 10% occur a single time. Of the sample, under 7% falls within the top ten clones.

This specimen belongs to a study of early T cells in non-severe SARS-CoV-2 infection (dated by TCRdb to 2020 to 2022). With respect to the entire study: Bulk RNA from unsorted whole blood was used for TCR sequencing, so alpha and beta chains could not be paired.

The study was a case-control design nested within a healthcare worker cohort in London, UK, with weekly nasopharyngeal swab PCR tests and blood sampling. Healthcare workers were recruited between 23 and 31 March 2020, during the week of the UK lockdown, and were followed weekly for up to roughly 15 weeks. Points the paper makes about the study in general: VDJdb matching was skewed toward anti-spike CD8 responses and likely underestimated virus-specific expansions by missing private and CD4 specificities.

V is clipped by 6 bases and J by 9 bases, and the sequence between their germline boundaries is 18 bases long. According to the germline V gene, CDR1 reads WSHSY and CDR2 reads SAAADI. The CDR3 spans 14 residues, from the cysteine through the phenylalanine. CDR3 DNA only is kept here, 42 bases in frame from base 1. Sequenced sample: whole blood. The clonotype comes from an adult who was a healthcare worker with PCR-confirmed SARS-CoV-2 infection or an uninfected control (not recorded which). In this chain, TRBV10-2 is recombined with TRBJ1-5; perhaps TRBD1 is the D gene, with 5 bases matching. The encoded CDR3 is CASRKPGPQWPQHF. At the DNA level, the sequence is TGCGCCAGCAGAAAGCCAGGGCCGCAGTGGCCCCAGCATTTT.